This TCR beta chain was found in a study of CD8 T cells in ankylosing spondylitis. Whole-study findings and limits: What seemed typical of ankylosing spondylitis blood was a TCR beta motif built from several highly homologous variants. Disease-linked clones were found to be CD8+ and relatively rare in peripheral blood. Disease-linked clones reportedly showed significant enrichment in matched ankylosing spondylitis synovial fluid.

TCRdb independently ran MiXCR on the 5' RACE reads; one entry per CDR3 protein. The sample consists of 110,000 to 150,000 distinct CDR3 sequences, roughly 8.8% of them appearing once. This clonotype has just a few counts. Its specificity is unknown. Germline trimming cut 5 bases from V and 5 bases from J; bases unmatched to any gene: 10. This CDR3 comprises 16 residues. The TCR originated in a male donor with ankylosing spondylitis. The V call is TRBV12-3 or TRBV12-4, the J call TRBJ1-5; the match to TRBD1 covers 9 bases. Sequenced input: synovial fluid, either unsorted or a sorted T cell fraction (not recorded which). Here the CDR3 reads CASSLDRGWPDQPQHF. Written as DNA, the CDR3 is TGTGCCAGCAGTCTTGACAGGGGGTGGCCCGATCAGCCCCAGCATTTT.